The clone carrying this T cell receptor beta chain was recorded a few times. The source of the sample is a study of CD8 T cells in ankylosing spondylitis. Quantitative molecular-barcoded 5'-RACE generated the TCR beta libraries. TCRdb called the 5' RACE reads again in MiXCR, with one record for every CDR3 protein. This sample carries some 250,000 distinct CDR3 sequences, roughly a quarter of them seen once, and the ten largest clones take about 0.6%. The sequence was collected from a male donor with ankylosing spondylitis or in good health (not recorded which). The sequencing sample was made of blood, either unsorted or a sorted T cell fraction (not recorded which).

In nucleotides, the CDR3 is TGCAGCGTTGAAACCGTGAACACTGAAGCTTTCTTT. It translates to CSVETVNTEAFF. The V and J genes are TRBV29-1 and TRBJ1-1; the D is unclear. V lost 2 bases to trimming and J lost 0 bases, with 4 bases between them. The CDR3 totals 12 residues. Per the germline V gene, CDR1 is SQVTM and CDR2 is ANQGSEA. Together with reference TRBV29-1 and TRBJ1-1, the CDR3 gives the full variable domain: SAVISQKPSRDICQRGTSLTIQCQVDSQVTMMFWYRQQPGQSLTLIATANQGSEATYESGFVIDKFPISRPNLTFSTLTVSNMSPEDSSIYLCSVETVNTEAFFGQGTRLTVV.